This TCR beta chain was captured in a study of regulatory T cells. The study's findings and limits: Skewed V and J usage and few unique V-J pairs marked patient repertoires, most in Tregs. In CD3G-deficient patients, conventional CD4+ T cells were enriched for hydrophobic CDR3 residues at positions 6 and 7.

Autoimmunity was present in every CD3G-deficient patient, worse in two. At testing, patients were 2 to 39 years old, with reduced naive and increased memory T-cell proportions. This clone was seen just once. The antigen is not known. Primers: 52 TRBV forward and 13 TRBJ reverse. Only in-frame clones appear in the TCRdb table, and some are missing; sequencing was by immunoSEQ multiplex PCR. The sample shows roughly 32,000 clones, about 88% of them seen only once. CDR1 and CDR2 from the germline V gene are MDHEN and SYDVKM. V shed 3 bases, J shed 6 bases, and the junction held 6 bases outside the gene matches. There are 15 residues in the CDR3.

This TCR came from a person aged 18-29 years with CD3G deficiency. This sequence joins TRBV28 and TRBJ1-5, with 9 positions matching TRBD1. The sequenced material came from conventional CD4+ T cells sorted from blood. Here the CDR3 DNA reads TGTGCCAGCAGTTTTACAGGGGGCGCGGGTCAGCCCCAGCATTTT. It specifies CASSFTGGAGQPQHF.